This TCR beta chain appears in the sequencing data of a study of OX40 agonist ivuxolimab in advanced cancers. Study at large: Partial responses were recorded for three patients, including one with hepatocellular carcinoma and two with cutaneous melanoma.

This clone was found once. CDR1 is SSHAT and CDR2 is FNYEAQ in the germline V gene (reference sequence). V lost 5 bases to trimming and J lost 6 bases, with 17 bases between them. CDR3 size: 14 residues. Repertoires were generated with immunoSEQ multiplex PCR, while TCRdb's copy carries only in-frame clones and drops some. In the table there are 45,000 or so clones, 80% to 90% of which are singletons. The sequencing used CD4+ or CD8+ T cells sorted from blood, collected in a trial of the OX40 agonist ivuxolimab. The rearrangement joins TRBV7-7 to TRBJ2-7; possibly TRBD1 or TRBD2 for D (5 bases each). This receptor was identified in an adult with an advanced solid tumor such as melanoma, head and neck, liver or kidney cancer. The CDR3 sequence is CASSPRVGTSEQYF. The CDR3 DNA follows: TGTGCCAGCAGCCCGAGGGTGGGGACCTCCGAGCAGTACTTC.